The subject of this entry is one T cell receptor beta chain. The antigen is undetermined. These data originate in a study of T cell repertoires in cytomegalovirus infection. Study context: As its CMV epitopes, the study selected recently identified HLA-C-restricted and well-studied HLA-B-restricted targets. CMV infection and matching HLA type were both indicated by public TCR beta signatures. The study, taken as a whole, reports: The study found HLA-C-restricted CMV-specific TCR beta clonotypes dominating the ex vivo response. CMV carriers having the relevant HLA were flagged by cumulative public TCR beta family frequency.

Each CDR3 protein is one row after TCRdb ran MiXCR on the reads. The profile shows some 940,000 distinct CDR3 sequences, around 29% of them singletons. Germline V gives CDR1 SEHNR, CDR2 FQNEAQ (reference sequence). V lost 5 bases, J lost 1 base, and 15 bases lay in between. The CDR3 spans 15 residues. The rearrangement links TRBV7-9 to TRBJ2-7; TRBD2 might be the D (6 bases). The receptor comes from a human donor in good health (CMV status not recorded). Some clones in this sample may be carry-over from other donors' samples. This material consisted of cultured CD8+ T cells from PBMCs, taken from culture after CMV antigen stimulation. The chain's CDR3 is CASSPPGLGSYEQYF. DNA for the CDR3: TGTGCCAGCAGCCCGCCGGGACTGGGATCCTACGAGCAGTACTTC.